The 11 T cell receptor beta chains below were found in one sample sequenced in a study of CD8 T cells in Susac syndrome. Random hexamers were used to reverse transcribe about 0.5 to 1 ug of RNA. TCRdb redid the calling of the immunoSEQ multiplex PCR reads with MiXCR, one entry per CDR3 protein. The data show approximately 150,000 distinct CDR3 sequences, approximately 95% seen once. Material for sequencing was CD4+ T cells from PBMCs. The receptors were gathered from a human donor with multiple sclerosis.

The V gene is TRBV3-1, the J gene TRBJ2-1; D is uncertain. V was clipped by 4 bases and J by 6 bases, with 7 bases between them. Germline CDR1 reads LGHDT; CDR2 reads YNNKEL (reference sequence). The CDR3 runs 12 residues. As DNA, the CDR3 is TGTGCCAGCAGCCGGCAACGCAATGAGCAGTTCTTC. This translates into CASSRQRNEQFF.

In regard to this clonotype: At one boundary the junction diverges from the germline segment, which might be a read error. V gene TRBV3-1 combines with J gene TRBJ2-1, with 13 bases that match TRBD2. The V gene's germline CDR1 is LGHDT and CDR2 YNNKEL (reference sequence). CDR3 length equals 13 residues. The CDR3 sequence is CASSHGLAGAAIF. The CDR3 DNA sequence: TGTGCCAGCAGCCACGGACTAGCGGGGGCCGCGATCTTC.

The rearrangement joins TRBV5-1 to TRBJ1-1, with D hard to call. Germline assignment: CDR1 SGHRS and CDR2 YFSETQ. The ends were cut back, 0 bases at V and 3 bases at J, with 15 bases in the middle. This CDR3 contains 16 residues. The chain's CDR3 is CASSLGSGRMDTEAFF. As DNA, the CDR3 is TGCGCCAGCAGCTTGGGTTCGGGGAGAATGGACACTGAAGCTTTCTTT.

The chain joins TRBV29-1 to TRBJ1-2; 8 bases align to TRBD1. Trimming at V came to 7 bases and at J to 4 bases, leaving 8 bases not matched to a gene. CDR3 length: 13 amino acids. Germline V gene data show CDR1 as SQVTM and CDR2 as ANQGSEA. CDR3 residues: CSAGQGPGYGYTF. CDR3 sequence (DNA): TGCAGCGCTGGACAGGGCCCGGGCTATGGCTACACCTTC.

The chain has TRBV20-1 and TRBJ1-6; tentatively, D is TRBD1 (5 bases). Germline V gives CDR1 DFQATT, CDR2 SNEGSKA (reference sequence). The V gene lost 0 bases and the J gene lost 1 base, with 10 bases spanning the gap. The CDR3 is made up of 16 amino acids. In nucleotides, the CDR3 is TGCAGTGCTAGAGATCTGGGGGTATCCTATAATTCACCCCTCCACTTT. Its translation is CSARDLGVSYNSPLHF.

The V call is TRBV18, the J call TRBJ2-5; 7 nucleotides agree with TRBD1. Looked up from germline, CDR1 is KGHSH and CDR2 is LQKENI. CDR3 length: 15 amino acids. Trimming at V came to 6 bases and at J to 0 bases, leaving 7 bases not matched to a gene. The CDR3 nucleotides read TGTGCCAGCTCTCCTATGACAGGGTACCAAGAGACCCAGTACTTC. This encodes CASSPMTGYQETQYF.

The chain carries TRBV5-5 and TRBJ2-2, with TRBD1 matching 7 bases. Germline V gene data show CDR1 as SGHKS and CDR2 as YYEKEE (reference sequence). V lost 0 bases, J lost 4 bases, and 3 bases stayed unmatched. The CDR3 loop spans 15 amino acids. The CDR3 DNA is TGTGCCAGCAGCTTGGGAGGGGGCCCCACCGGGGAGCTGTTTTTT. Its protein product is CASSLGGGPTGELFF.

The V call is TRBV29-1, the J call TRBJ2-7; D uncertain. V was cut by 7 bases and J by 2 bases, with 21 bases left in between. The length of the CDR3 is 15 residues. Looked up from germline, CDR1 is SQVTM and CDR2 is ANQGSEA. The CDR3 protein is CSGAIGTQKTYEQYF. The CDR3 bases are TGCAGCGGTGCGATAGGTACTCAGAAAACCTACGAGCAGTACTTC.

The CDR3 coding sequence is TGTGCCAGCTCACCTCCGGTAGGGACGCAGTATTTT. Amino acids: CASSPPVGTQYF. The gene calls are TRBV18 and TRBJ2-3; D is ambiguous. The CDR3 spans 12 residues. V lost 3 bases, J lost 9 bases, and 10 bases lay in between. The germline V gene encodes CDR1 KGHSH and CDR2 LQKENI.

The chain carries TRBV27 and TRBJ2-2; D uncertain. Germline values: CDR1 MNHEY, CDR2 SMNVEV (reference sequence). The ends were cut back, 4 bases at V and 6 bases at J, with 9 bases in the middle. The CDR3 runs to 13 residues. This CDR3 reads CASSWRASGELFF. CDR3 nucleotide sequence: TGTGCCAGCAGTTGGAGAGCGTCCGGGGAGCTGTTTTTT.

In its sample, this clonotype was seen once. The rearrangement uses TRBV11-2 and TRBJ2-5, with D possibly being TRBD2 (5 bases). From germline, CDR1 is SGHAT and CDR2 FQNNGV. V lost 7 bases and J lost 1, with 19 bases in between. The CDR3 sequence is 16 residues long. DNA for the CDR3: TGTGCCAGCAACAATTTTCGGGGTGGGATCCAAGAGACCCAGTACTTC. Its translation: CASNNFRGGIQETQYF.